A single sample gave rise to the 3 T cell receptor beta chains below, sequenced in a study of T cells in Graves' hyperthyroidism and ophthalmopathy. TCR beta CDR3 region amplification was performed from RNA transcripts. The HTBI primer set served for first-round RT-PCR of the TCR CDR3. TCRdb reanalysed the multiplex PCR reads using MiXCR and keeps one entry per CDR3 protein. The sample holds some 350,000 distinct CDR3 sequences; around 15% are singletons and the top ten take roughly a fifth. The sample was blood. These receptors were taken from an older woman with Graves' ophthalmopathy.

This clonotype came up many times. The chain combines TRBV11-1 with TRBJ2-7; perhaps D is TRBD1 or TRBD2 (5 bases each). In germline, CDR1 is SGHAT, CDR2 FQDESV (reference sequence). CDR3 length: 15 residues. The ends were cut back, 4 bases at V and 3 bases at J, with 16 bases in the middle. CDR3 nucleotide sequence: TGTGCCAGCAGCTGGGCGAGGGGCCCGGGCTACGAGCAGTACTTC. It codes for CASSWARGPGYEQYF.

This clonotype has at least ten counts. The J gene is TRBJ1-2, the V gene TRBV2; 9 bases fit TRBD1. V gave up 7 bases and J gave up 8 bases; unmatched junction bases: 8. The CDR3 length is 13 residues. CDR1 and CDR2 (germline): SNHLY, FYNNEI. The CDR3 DNA reads as TGTGCCAGCAAAAGACAGGGGGGTGAGGGCTACACCTTC. Encoded protein: CASKRQGGEGYTF.

In this sample, this clonotype turned up many times. The J gene is TRBJ2-7, the V gene TRBV12-3 or TRBV12-4, with D possibly matching TRBD1 (6 bases). The CDR3 runs to 15 residues. The V end lost 0 bases, the J end lost 1 base, and 10 bases lay between the germline ends. The CDR3 DNA is TGTGCCAGCAGTTTAGCGCGAACAGGGTCCTACGAGCAGTACTTC. The encoded protein is CASSLARTGSYEQYF.